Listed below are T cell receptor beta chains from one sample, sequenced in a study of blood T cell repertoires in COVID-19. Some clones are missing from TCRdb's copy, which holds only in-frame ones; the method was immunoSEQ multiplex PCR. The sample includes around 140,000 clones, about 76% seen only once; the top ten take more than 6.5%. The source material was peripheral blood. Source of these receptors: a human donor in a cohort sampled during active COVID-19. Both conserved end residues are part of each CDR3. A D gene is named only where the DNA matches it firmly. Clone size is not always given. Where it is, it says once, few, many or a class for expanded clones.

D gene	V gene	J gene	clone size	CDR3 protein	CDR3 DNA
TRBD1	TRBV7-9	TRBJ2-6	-	CASRGQGIGANVLTF	TGTGCCAGCAGAGGACAGGGTATCGGGGCCAACGTCCTGACTTTC
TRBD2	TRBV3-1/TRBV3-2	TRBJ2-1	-	CASSQGPSGGSYNEQFF	TGTGCCAGCAGCCAAGGTCCTAGCGGGGGCTCCTACAATGAGCAGTTCTTC
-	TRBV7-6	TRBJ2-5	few	CASSFSTGGETQYF	TGTGCCAGCAGCTTTTCGACAGGCGGAGAGACCCAGTACTTC
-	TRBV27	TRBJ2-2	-	CASSSGWAGELFF	TGTGCCAGCAGTTCAGGGTGGGCCGGGGAGCTGTTTTTT
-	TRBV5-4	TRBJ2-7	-	CASSPLTVLLYEQYF	TGTGCCAGCAGCCCCCTGACAGTTCTCCTCTACGAGCAGTACTTC
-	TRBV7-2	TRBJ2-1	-	CASSPGGGVKGLYNEQFF	TGTGCCAGCAGCCCAGGAGGGGGGGTAAAGGGTTTGTACAATGAGCAGTTCTTC
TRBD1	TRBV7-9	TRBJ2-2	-	CASSFPGGLTGELFF	TGTGCCAGCAGCTTTCCAGGGGGCTTGACCGGGGAGCTGTTTTTT
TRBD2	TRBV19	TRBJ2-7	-	CASGLDLSYEQYF	TGTGCCAGCGGACTAGACCTTTCCTACGAGCAGTACTTC
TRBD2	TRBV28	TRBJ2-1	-	CASSFGPTSGGYNEQFF	TGTGCCAGCAGTTTCGGACCAACTAGCGGGGGGTACAATGAGCAGTTCTTC
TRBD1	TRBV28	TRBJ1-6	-	CASSQLLQGAHDLYNSPLHF	TGTGCCAGCAGCCAACTTCTTCAGGGGGCCCATGACCTCTATAATTCACCCCTCCACTTT
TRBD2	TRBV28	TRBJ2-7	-	CASRLGTSWNEQYF	TGTGCCAGCAGACTTGGGACTAGCTGGAACGAGCAGTACTTC
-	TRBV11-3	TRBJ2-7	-	CASAMNRDSYEQYF	TGTGCCAGCGCGATGAACAGGGACTCCTACGAGCAGTACTTC
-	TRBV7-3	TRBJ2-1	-	CATGRSWSYNEQFF	TGTGCCACGGGGAGGTCTTGGTCCTACAATGAGCAGTTCTTC
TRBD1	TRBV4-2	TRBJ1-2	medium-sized	CASSLSRQGNYGYTF	TGTGCCAGCAGCCTAAGCCGACAGGGGAACTATGGCTACACCTTC
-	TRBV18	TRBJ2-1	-	CASSGTYNEQFF	TGTGCCAGCTCGGGGACTTACAATGAGCAGTTCTTC
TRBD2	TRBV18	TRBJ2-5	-	CASSPTPGLAGVGQETQYF	TGTGCCAGCTCACCTACCCCGGGACTAGCGGGAGTAGGGCAAGAGACCCAGTACTTC
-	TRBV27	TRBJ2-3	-	CASRGGGSIRSTDTQYF	TGTGCCAGCAGAGGGGGGGGGTCGATAAGAAGCACAGATACGCAGTATTTT
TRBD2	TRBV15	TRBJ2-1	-	CATSRDNLAGVYNEQFF	TGTGCCACCAGCAGAGATAACCTAGCGGGAGTGTACAATGAGCAGTTCTTC
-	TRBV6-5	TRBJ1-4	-	CASSYSRRRANEKLFF	TGTGCCAGCAGTTACTCGAGGCGGAGGGCTAATGAAAAACTGTTTTTT
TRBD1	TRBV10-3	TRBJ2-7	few	CANGQDPYEQYF	TGTGCCAATGGACAGGATCCCTACGAGCAGTACTTC
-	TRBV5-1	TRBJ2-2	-	CASSVQGTTNTGELFF	TGCGCCAGCAGCGTACAGGGAACCACGAACACCGGGGAGCTGTTTTTT
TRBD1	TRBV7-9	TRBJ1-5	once	CASSGQGLNQPQHF	TGTGCCAGCAGCGGACAGGGACTGAATCAGCCCCAGCATTTT
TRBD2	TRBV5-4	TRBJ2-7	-	CASSIPGLAGPYEQYF	TGTGCCAGCAGCATTCCGGGACTAGCGGGGCCCTACGAGCAGTACTTC
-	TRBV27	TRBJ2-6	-	CASSFAGAQAGANVLTF	TGTGCCAGCAGTTTCGCGGGGGCTCAGGCTGGGGCCAACGTCCTGACTTTC
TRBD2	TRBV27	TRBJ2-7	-	CASSVTGTSFYEQYF	TGTGCCAGCAGCGTCACCGGGACTAGCTTCTACGAGCAGTACTTC
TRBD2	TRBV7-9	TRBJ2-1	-	CASSLFTGGPWNEQFF	TGTGCCAGCAGCTTATTTACGGGAGGGCCTTGGAATGAGCAGTTCTTC
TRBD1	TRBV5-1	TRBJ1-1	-	CASSEQGLTMNTEAFF	TGCGCCAGCAGCGAACAGGGGTTAACAATGAACACTGAAGCTTTCTTT
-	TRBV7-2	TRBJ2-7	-	CASSLVGNEQYF	TGTGCCAGCAGCTTAGTCGGGAACGAGCAGTACTTC
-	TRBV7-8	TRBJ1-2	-	CASSTTDGYTF	TGTGCCAGCAGCACGACAGATGGCTACACCTTC
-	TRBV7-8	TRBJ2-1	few	CASSIGTYNEQFF	TGTGCCAGCAGCATCGGGACCTACAATGAGCAGTTCTTC
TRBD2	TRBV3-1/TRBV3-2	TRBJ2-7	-	CASSFGGEVSFSPYEQYF	TGTGCCAGCAGCTTCGGGGGGGAGGTTTCTTTTTCGCCTTACGAGCAGTACTTC
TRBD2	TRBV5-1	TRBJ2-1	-	CASSSIAGAYNEQFF	TGCGCCAGCAGCTCAATAGCGGGAGCCTACAATGAGCAGTTCTTC
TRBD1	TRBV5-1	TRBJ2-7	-	CASSRTGTGEDYEQYF	TGCGCCAGCAGCCGCACCGGGACAGGGGAAGATTACGAGCAGTACTTC
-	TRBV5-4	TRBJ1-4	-	CASSFGRTNEKLFF	TGTGCCAGCAGCTTTGGGAGGACTAATGAAAAACTGTTTTTT
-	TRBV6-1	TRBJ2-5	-	CASSERVRGAGGRETQYF	TGTGCCAGCAGTGAACGGGTCCGGGGGGCTGGGGGCAGGGAGACCCAGTACTTC
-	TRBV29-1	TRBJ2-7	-	CSVESPTFPEQYF	TGCAGCGTTGAAAGCCCAACCTTCCCCGAGCAGTACTTC
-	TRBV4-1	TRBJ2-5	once	CASSQPGGETQYF	TGCGCCAGCAGCCAACCCGGAGGGGAGACCCAGTACTTC
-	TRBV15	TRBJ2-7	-	CATSGQEGLSGEQYF	TGTGCCACCAGCGGCCAAGAGGGACTCTCTGGTGAGCAGTACTTC
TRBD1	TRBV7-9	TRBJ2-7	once	CASSPTGGGVGEQYF	TGTGCCAGCAGCCCGACAGGGGGCGGGGTGGGGGAGCAGTACTTC
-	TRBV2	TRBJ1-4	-	CASRPQSTNEKLFF	TGTGCCAGCAGGCCACAGTCAACTAATGAAAAACTGTTTTTT
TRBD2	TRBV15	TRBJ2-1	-	CATSRWGTTLEQFF	TGTGCCACCAGCAGATGGGGGACTACCCTAGAGCAGTTCTTC
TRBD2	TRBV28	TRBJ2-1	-	CASSWGGTPWTSGRNEQFF	TGTGCCAGCAGTTGGGGCGGGACACCCTGGACTAGCGGGAGAAATGAGCAGTTCTTC
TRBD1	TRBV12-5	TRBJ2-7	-	CASGLGTGLDRGNEQYF	TGTGCTAGTGGTCTCGGGACAGGGCTGGACCGCGGCAACGAGCAGTACTTC
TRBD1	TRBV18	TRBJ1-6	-	CASSPQTGGQTHSPLHF	TGTGCCAGCTCACCCCAAACTGGGGGACAGACTCATTCACCCCTCCACTTT
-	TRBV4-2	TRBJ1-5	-	CASSQKPNQPQHF	TGTGCCAGCAGCCAAAAGCCGAATCAGCCCCAGCATTTT
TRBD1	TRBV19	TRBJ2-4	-	CASSTRQGEGNIQYF	TGTGCCAGTAGTACCCGACAGGGGGAAGGAAACATTCAGTACTTC
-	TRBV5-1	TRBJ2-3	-	CASSLQQGADTQYF	TGCGCCAGCAGCTTGCAACAGGGAGCAGATACGCAGTATTTT
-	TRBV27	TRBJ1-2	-	CASSLSVARGWYGYTF	TGTGCCAGCAGTTTATCGGTGGCCAGGGGTTGGTATGGCTACACCTTC
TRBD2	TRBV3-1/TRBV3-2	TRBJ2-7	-	CASSQDRFRGLAANPYEQYF	TGTGCCAGCAGCCAAGATCGGTTCCGAGGACTAGCCGCTAACCCCTACGAGCAGTACTTC
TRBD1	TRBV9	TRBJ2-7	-	CASSDRGVSHEQYF	TGTGCCAGCAGCGACAGGGGCGTTTCCCACGAGCAGTACTTC
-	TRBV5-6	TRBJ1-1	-	CASSLWGNTEAFF	TGTGCCAGCAGCCTCTGGGGCAACACTGAAGCTTTCTTT
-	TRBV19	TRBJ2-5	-	CASSIERVGSLVKTQYF	TGTGCCAGTAGTATTGAGCGGGTCGGTTCCTTAGTGAAGACCCAGTACTTC
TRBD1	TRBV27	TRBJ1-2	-	CASKRGQGNNYGYTF	TGTGCCAGCAAGCGTGGACAGGGGAATAACTATGGCTACACCTTC
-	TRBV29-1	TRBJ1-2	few	CSVESGDYGYTF	TGCAGCGTTGAGTCGGGGGACTATGGCTACACCTTC
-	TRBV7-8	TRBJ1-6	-	CASSLGPNFLTPLHF	TGTGCCAGCAGCTTAGGTCCTAATTTTTTAACACCCCTCCACTTT
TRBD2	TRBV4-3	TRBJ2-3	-	CASSQAGDYRDDTQYF	TGCGCCAGCAGCCAAGCCGGGGACTACAGAGACGATACGCAGTATTTT
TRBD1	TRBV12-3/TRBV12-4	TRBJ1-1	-	CASSSRQGTEAFF	TGTGCCAGCAGTTCTAGACAGGGCACTGAAGCTTTCTTT
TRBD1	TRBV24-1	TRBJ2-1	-	CATSDRGQGARSQFF	TGTGCCACCAGTGATCGCGGTCAGGGGGCGCGTTCCCAGTTCTTC
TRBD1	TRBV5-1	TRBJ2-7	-	CASSLGHRDSSYEQYF	TGCGCCAGCAGCTTGGGCCATCGGGACAGTTCATACGAGCAGTACTTC
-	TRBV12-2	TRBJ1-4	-	CASRLGTYRKLFF	TGTGCAAGTCGCTTAGGGACATACCGGAAACTGTTTTTT